A single sample is the source of the 32 T cell receptor beta chains below, sequenced in a study of blood T cell repertoires in COVID-19. Sequencing used immunoSEQ multiplex PCR; TCRdb keeps in-frame clones, though not all of them. Of about 17,000 clones listed, roughly nine tenths are singletons. Sequencing was carried out using peripheral blood. The receptors shown here come from a human donor in a cohort sampled during active COVID-19.

This chain joins TRBV11-2 and TRBJ2-1; 11 bases line up with TRBD2. In germline, CDR1 is SGHAT, CDR2 FQNNGV. After removal of 5 bases from V and 8 bases from J, the junction contained 8 bases not matched to a gene. The CDR3 runs to 15 residues. The CDR3 sequence is CASSPLAGVPHEQFF. CDR3 in DNA: TGTGCCAGCAGCCCACTAGCGGGAGTTCCTCATGAGCAGTTCTTC. Supplemented by reference TRBV11-2 and TRBJ2-1, the full variable domain reads EAGVAQSPRYKIIEKRQSVAFWCNPISGHATLYWYQQILGQGPKLLIQFQNNGVVDDSQLPKDRFSAERLKGVDSTLKIQPAKLEDSAVYLCASSPLAGVPHEQFFGPGTRLTVL.

This clone came up once. The genes are TRBV3-1 (or the pseudogene TRBV3-2) and TRBJ2-1, with a tentative D call TRBD2 (5 bases). The V and J ends lost 2 bases and 8 bases respectively, with 10 bases between them. Germline V gives CDR1 LGHDT, CDR2 YNNKEL (reference sequence). This CDR3 has 13 residues. The chain's CDR3 is CASSQLSGDEQFF. DNA for the CDR3: TGTGCCAGCAGCCAACTCAGCGGCGATGAGCAGTTCTTC.

This clone has a handful of counts. This chain links TRBV18 with TRBJ1-2; a possible D gene is TRBD1 (5 bases). The CDR3 sequence is 15 residues long. Between the trimmed V and J ends, which lost 3 bases and 6 bases, there was a span of 17 bases. Germline V gives CDR1 KGHSH, CDR2 LQKENI. This chain's CDR3 is CASSPTLGRGHGYTF. The CDR3 region has the DNA TGTGCCAGCTCACCGACCCTGGGGAGGGGCCATGGCTACACCTTC.

V gene TRBV5-1 combines with J gene TRBJ2-7, with 7 bases aligning to TRBD1. This CDR3 contains 13 residues. Per the germline V gene, CDR1 is SGHRS and CDR2 is YFSETQ. Trimming at V came to 0 bases and at J to 7 bases, leaving 4 bases not matched to a gene. The CDR3 spells CASSLGQGGEQYF. For the CDR3, the DNA is TGCGCCAGCAGCTTGGGACAGGGCGGTGAGCAGTACTTC.

The rearrangement uses TRBV24-1 and TRBJ2-7; D perhaps matches TRBD2 (6 bases). Germline values: CDR1 KGHDR, CDR2 SFDVKD. V gave up 9 bases and J gave up 0 bases, with 17 bases separating them. The CDR3 has 15 amino acids. The DNA of the CDR3 is TGTGCCACCCCACGGGCGGGGTGGAGCTCCTACGAGCAGTACTTC. Translation: CATPRAGWSSYEQYF.

This rearrangement joins TRBV5-1 to TRBJ2-7; perhaps TRBD2 as D (5 bases). Germline CDR1 and CDR2: SGHRS and YFSETQ. There are 14 residues in the CDR3. V was shortened by 3 bases and J by 4 bases, with 14 bases between the two germline ends. CDR3 region: CASSSFGVAYEQYF. The CDR3 nucleotides read TGCGCCAGCAGCTCGTTTGGGGTAGCGTACGAGCAGTACTTC. Based on the CDR3 plus reference TRBV5-1 and TRBJ2-7, the full variable domain is KAGVTQTPRYLIKTRGQQVTLSCSPISGHRSVSWYQQTPGQGLQFLFEYFSETQRNKGNFPGRFSGRQFSNSRSEMNVSTLELGDSALYLCASSSFGVAYEQYFGPGTRLTVT.

The V gene is TRBV12-3 or TRBV12-4, the J gene TRBJ1-2, with D perhaps TRBD1 (5 bases). V was clipped by 4 bases and J by 8 bases, with 14 bases between them. The CDR3 contains 13 residues. The CDR3 coding sequence is TGTGCCAGCAGTTCCTTGGGGGGAGGAGGCTACACCTTC. It codes for CASSSLGGGGYTF.

This clone showed up just a few times. The rearrangement links TRBV18 to TRBJ1-1; D unclear. The CDR3 has 15 residues. Germline V gene sequence: CDR1 KGHSH, CDR2 LQKENI. V lost 3 bases to trimming and J lost 4 bases, with 15 bases between them. The CDR3 here is CASSPTYGEGTEAFF. Here the CDR3 DNA reads TGTGCCAGCTCACCCACGTATGGCGAGGGCACTGAAGCTTTCTTT.

CDR3 residues: CASRGTVPSGANVLTF. As DNA, the CDR3 is TGTGCCAGCAGGGGGACTGTACCCTCTGGGGCCAACGTCCTGACTTTC. This chain links TRBV28 with TRBJ2-6, with D tentatively TRBD2 (6 bases). Trimming took off 6 bases at V and 0 bases at J, with 12 bases between the two ends. The CDR3 has 16 residues. CDR1 MDHEN and CDR2 SYDVKM come from the germline V gene.

The chain couples TRBV28 to TRBJ1-5; D possibly corresponds to TRBD1 (6 bases). Germline V lookup: CDR1 MDHEN, CDR2 SYDVKM. There are 15 residues in the CDR3. The germline V and J ends were trimmed by 6 bases and 5 bases, with 17 bases remaining between them. In DNA, the CDR3 is TGTGCCAGCAGATCATCTTTACAGGGTCATCAGCCCCAGCATTTT. Translated: CASRSSLQGHQPQHF.

The gene calls are TRBV25-1 and TRBJ2-3, with 7 bases lining up with TRBD2. V shed 5 bases and J 2 bases; nucleotides not matched to a gene: 7. Germline CDR1 and CDR2: MGHDK and SYGVNS. This CDR3 contains 15 residues. The DNA for the CDR3 is TGTGCCAGCAGTAGCGGTCGGGAGGTCACAGATACGCAGTATTTT. Translation: CASSSGREVTDTQYF.

The genes are TRBV18 and TRBJ2-7; no firm D call. Germline V gene data show CDR1 as KGHSH and CDR2 as LQKENI. The CDR3 has 13 residues. Trimming cost V 2 bases and J 0 bases, with 5 bases left between them. CDR3 region: CASSPASSYEQYF. DNA of the CDR3: TGTGCCAGCTCACCAGCGAGCTCCTACGAGCAGTACTTC.

This rearrangement joins TRBV5-4 to TRBJ2-1, with a tentative D call TRBD2 (5 bases). This CDR3 region has 15 residues. Germline CDR1 reads SGHNT; CDR2 reads YYREEE (reference sequence). V was pared by 2 bases and J by 5 bases, with 14 bases between. CDR3 sequence: CASSLGAAGNNEQFF. In nucleotides, the CDR3 is TGTGCCAGCAGCTTAGGAGCGGCAGGTAACAATGAGCAGTTCTTC. Supplemented by reference TRBV5-4 and TRBJ2-1, the full variable domain reads ETGVTQSPTHLIKTRGQQVTLRCSSQSGHNTVSWYQQALGQGPQFIFQYYREEENGRGNFPPRFSGLQFPNYSSELNVNALELDDSALYLCASSLGAAGNNEQFFGPGTRLTVL.

The chain carries TRBV3-1 (or the pseudogene TRBV3-2) and TRBJ1-1; 7 bases are a match to TRBD1. The CDR3 covers 13 residues. V lost 4 bases to trimming and J lost 7 bases; unmatched junction nucleotides: 6. Germline CDR1 is LGHDT and CDR2 is YNNKEL (reference sequence). In nucleotides, the CDR3 is TGTGCCAGCAGCCTCTCTTACAGGGGTGAAGCTTTCTTT. This translates into CASSLSYRGEAFF.

The chain carries TRBV30 and TRBJ1-5, with D tentatively TRBD1 (6 bases). The CDR3 consists of 13 residues. Per germline, CDR1 GTSNPN and CDR2 SVGIG (reference sequence). V was cut by 2 bases and J by 7 bases, with 12 bases left in between. CDR3 amino acids: CAWSYKTGQPQHF. The CDR3 DNA reads as TGTGCCTGGAGTTATAAGACAGGCCAGCCCCAGCATTTT. The variable domain in full, with the rest retrieved from reference TRBV30 and TRBJ1-5, is SQTIHQWPATLVQPVGSPLSLECTVEGTSNPNLYWYRQAAGRGLQLLFYSVGIGQISSEVPQNLSASRPQDRQFILSSKKLLLSDSGFYLCAWSYKTGQPQHFGDGTRLSIL.

CDR3: CASSTDRISGNTIYF. DNA for the CDR3: TGTGCCAGCAGCACGGACAGGATCTCTGGAAACACCATATATTTT. The chain combines TRBV7-8 with TRBJ1-3; 7 bases agree with TRBD1. Germline CDR1 is SGHVS and CDR2 is FQNEAQ. Germline trimming cut 5 bases from V and 0 bases from J; bases unmatched to any gene: 4. The CDR3 is 15 residues long.

This chain connects TRBV11-2 to TRBJ1-5; D is unresolved. Germline CDR1 and CDR2: SGHAT and FQNNGV. V was trimmed by 5 bases and J by 0 bases, leaving 8 bases between them. The CDR3 contains 14 residues. The CDR3 coding sequence is TGTGCCAGCAGCCCCTCCAGTAGCAATCAGCCCCAGCATTTT. Encoded protein: CASSPSSSNQPQHF.

The chain carries TRBV7-3 and TRBJ2-1; no definite D call. CDR3 length equals 14 residues. The V end lost 7 bases, the J end lost 3 bases, and 13 bases lay between the germline ends. Germline V gene sequence: CDR1 SGHTA, CDR2 FQGTGA. In DNA form, the CDR3 reads TGTGCCAGCACCACCCCTGGGCTCTACAATGAGCAGTTCTTC. This translates into CASTTPGLYNEQFF.

This chain connects TRBV9 to TRBJ2-7; the D is unclear. V gave up 0 bases and J gave up 2 bases, with 18 bases separating them. CDR3 length: 17 residues. CDR1 is SGDLS and CDR2 is YYNGEE in the germline V gene. CDR3 amino acids: CASSVGAEVTLTYEQYF. The CDR3 DNA reads TGTGCCAGCAGCGTAGGTGCCGAAGTTACCCTAACCTACGAGCAGTACTTC.

The V call is TRBV4-2, the J call TRBJ2-1, with 7 bases fitting TRBD2. Germline trimming cut 3 bases from V and 6 bases from J; bases unmatched to any gene: 5. The germline gives CDR1 LGHNA, CDR2 YNFKEQ. CDR3 length: 14 amino acids. CDR3 residues: CASSQNERGNEQFF. CDR3 bases: TGTGCCAGCAGCCAGAATGAGCGGGGCAATGAGCAGTTCTTC.

The CDR3 nucleotides read TGTGCCAGCAGCCTAGCGGGAGGTTCCCTGAACACCGGGGAGCTGTTTTTT. It is translated as CASSLAGGSLNTGELFF. The rearrangement uses TRBV27 and TRBJ2-2, with 11 bases matching TRBD2. The trim removed 6 bases at V and 1 base at J, leaving 7 bases unmatched. Germline CDR1 reads MNHEY; CDR2 reads SMNVEV (reference sequence). The CDR3 loop spans 17 amino acids.

The V call is TRBV5-5, the J call TRBJ1-2; D remains unclear. Trimming shortened V by 1 base and J by 5 bases, and 9 bases separated the two germline ends. CDR1 is SGHKS, CDR2 YYEKEE, per germline (reference sequence). The CDR3 spans 13 residues. CDR3 sequence (DNA): TGTGCCAGCAGCTTGAGCGGTCCTTATGGCTACACCTTC. It yields the protein CASSLSGPYGYTF.

This clone was counted a few times. This chain links TRBV19 with TRBJ1-2, with unresolved D. The germline V gene has CDR1 LNHDA and CDR2 SQIVND (reference sequence). Trimming pared 3 bases from V and 3 bases from J, leaving 8 bases between. This CDR3 has 13 residues. CDR3 loop: CASSIGLDYGYTF. The DNA for the CDR3 is TGTGCCAGTAGTATCGGTCTAGACTATGGCTACACCTTC.

The V gene is TRBV28, the J gene TRBJ2-3; tentative D call: TRBD1 (6 bases). Per germline, CDR1 MDHEN and CDR2 SYDVKM. Deletions cut 6 bases from V and 1 base from J, with 14 bases between. The CDR3 runs 15 residues. CDR3 loop: CASRYTGFGTDTQYF. The CDR3 DNA reads TGTGCCAGCAGGTATACAGGGTTCGGCACAGATACGCAGTATTTT.

The V gene is TRBV28, the J gene TRBJ2-7; 8 nucleotides align to TRBD1. This CDR3 comprises 13 residues. Germline V lookup: CDR1 MDHEN, CDR2 SYDVKM. V shed 6 bases and J 3 bases; nucleotides not matched to a gene: 4. This chain's CDR3 is CASRSGQGYEQYF. In DNA form, the CDR3 reads TGTGCCAGCAGATCAGGACAGGGCTACGAGCAGTACTTC. The complete variable domain, with remaining parts taken from reference TRBV28 and TRBJ2-7, reads DVKVTQSSRYLVKRTGEKVFLECVQDMDHENMFWYRQDPGLGLRLIYFSYDVKMKEKGDIPEGYSVSREKKERFSLILESASTNQTSMYLCASRSGQGYEQYFGPGTRLTVT.

The chain uses TRBV11-2 and TRBJ2-3; D might be TRBD1 (6 bases). Germline V lookup: CDR1 SGHAT, CDR2 FQNNGV. This CDR3 spans 14 amino acids. Trimming pared 1 base from V and 7 bases from J, leaving 12 bases between. The CDR3 reads CASSLAQGKNTQYF. CDR3 DNA: TGTGCCAGCAGCTTAGCCCAGGGGAAGAATACGCAGTATTTT. Based on the CDR3 plus reference TRBV11-2 and TRBJ2-3, the full variable domain is EAGVAQSPRYKIIEKRQSVAFWCNPISGHATLYWYQQILGQGPKLLIQFQNNGVVDDSQLPKDRFSAERLKGVDSTLKIQPAKLEDSAVYLCASSLAQGKNTQYFGPGTRLTVL.

This clone was recorded only once. The CDR3 DNA follows: TGTGCCACCAGTGATTCGACGCGGGAGGGCGCAGATACGCAGTATTTT. It yields the protein CATSDSTREGADTQYF. The chain employs TRBV24-1 and TRBJ2-3, with TRBD2 matching 9 bases. Germline V CDR1 and CDR2: KGHDR, SFDVKD. The V gene end was trimmed by 2 bases and the J gene end by 4 bases; junction bases not matched to a gene: 6. The CDR3 is 16 amino acids.

This clone appeared once. J is TRBJ1-3 and V is TRBV5-6, with TRBD1 matching 7 bases. V shed 0 bases, J shed 5 bases, and the junction held 2 bases outside the gene matches. Germline V CDR1 and CDR2: SGHDT, YYEEEE. This CDR3 region has 14 residues. The CDR3: CASSLGQGRNTIYF. The CDR3 bases are TGTGCCAGCAGCTTGGGACAGGGCAGAAACACCATATATTTT.

The chain couples TRBV13 to TRBJ2-7; a weak D match, TRBD1 (6 bases). Trimming pared 5 bases from V and 4 bases from J, leaving 12 bases between. Per germline, CDR1 PRHDT and CDR2 FYEKMQ (reference sequence). The CDR3 has 13 residues. The CDR3 coding sequence is TGTGCCAGCAGCCGAACACAGGGATACGAGCAGTACTTC. Residues: CASSRTQGYEQYF.

This clone was observed a handful of times. The chain combines TRBV19 with TRBJ2-7; D not resolved. Per germline, CDR1 LNHDA and CDR2 SQIVND (reference sequence). The CDR3 length is 14 residues. Between the trimmed V and J ends, which lost 0 bases and 5 bases, there was a span of 11 bases. CDR3 sequence reads: CASSIDWQSHEQYF. The DNA of the CDR3 is TGTGCCAGTAGTATAGATTGGCAGTCCCACGAGCAGTACTTC.

The chain links TRBV5-6 to TRBJ2-7, with unresolved D. Trimming took 3 bases from V and 8 from J, leaving 33 bases between them. This CDR3 comprises 19 residues. The germline V gene encodes CDR1 SGHDT and CDR2 YYEEEE. CDR3 in DNA: TGTGCCAGCAGCTCGATCTCTGTAACTAAGCCTGGTCTGGTGTATCAGCAGTACTTC. Translation gives CASSSISVTKPGLVYQQYF.

The V call is TRBV28, the J call TRBJ2-1, with 7 bases fitting TRBD1. This CDR3 contains 15 residues. The V and J ends lost 4 bases and 0 bases, in that order; junction bases with no gene match: 3. Per germline, CDR1 MDHEN and CDR2 SYDVKM. The DNA for the CDR3 is TGTGCCAGCAGTTGGGACAGAGGCTCCTACAATGAGCAGTTCTTC. Protein sequence: CASSWDRGSYNEQFF.